This T cell receptor (beta chain) was identified during a study of blood T cell repertoires in COVID-19. Trimming removed 5 bases from V and 4 bases from J; junction bases left unmatched: 8. This CDR3 has 14 residues. CDR1 and CDR2 (germline): SGHTA, FQGNSA. The table came from immunoSEQ multiplex PCR; TCRdb's copy has only in-frame clones and leaves some out. The top ten clones hold around 4.4% of a sample with 120,000 or so clones, roughly 85% of them seen once. This receptor was identified in a human donor in a cohort sampled during active COVID-19. Sequenced: peripheral blood. The chain combines TRBV7-2 with TRBJ2-7, with 7 bases identical to TRBD1. In DNA, the CDR3 is TGTGCCAGCAGCCAAGACAGGGAAAGGTACGAGCAGTACTTC. It codes for CASSQDRERYEQYF.